Listed below are T cell receptor beta chains from one sample, sequenced in a study of blood T cell repertoires in COVID-19. TCRdb's table, derived via immunoSEQ multiplex PCR, lists solely in-frame clones and lacks some. The sample lists 55,000 to 75,000 clones, approximately 80% occurring once. Sequenced: peripheral blood. The source is a man older than 75 with active COVID-19. The CDR3 runs from the conserved cysteine through the conserved F or W. D genes are given only for firm matches. For some rows the clone size is stated as once, few or many, or as a class when expanded; others skip it.

d_gene,j_gene,abundance,v_gene,CDR3nt,CDR3aa
TRBD1,TRBJ2-3,NA,TRBV4-3,TGCGCCAGCAGCCAAGAGATCCGGGACAGGGGCACAGATACGCAGTATTTT,CASSQEIRDRGTDTQYF
NA,TRBJ2-5,NA,TRBV5-5,TGTGCCAGCAGCCGTATTCAAGAGACCCAGTACTTC,CASSRIQETQYF
NA,TRBJ1-6,NA,TRBV7-2,TGTGCCAGCAGCTTATCGTCCGGCGGATCACCCCTCCACTTT,CASSLSSGGSPLHF
TRBD2,TRBJ2-1,NA,TRBV6-5,TGTGCCAGCAGAGCGGGGATCTACAATGAGCAGTTCTTC,CASRAGIYNEQFF
NA,TRBJ2-1,NA,TRBV4-2,TGTGCCAGCAGCCCTCCGACGGGGTCCCACAACGAGCAGTTCTTC,CASSPPTGSHNEQFF
NA,TRBJ2-7,NA,TRBV27,TGTGCCAGCAGGAGGACAGCCCCTGGGGAGCAGTACTTC,CASRRTAPGEQYF
NA,TRBJ2-3,once,TRBV9,TGTGCCAGCAGCGTTACGGGACACCAGAACACAGATACGCAGTATTTT,CASSVTGHQNTDTQYF
TRBD1,TRBJ1-2,NA,TRBV7-6,TGTGCCAGCAGCCAAGGGTGGGACAGGGGTAACGGCTACACCTTC,CASSQGWDRGNGYTF
NA,TRBJ2-7,NA,TRBV7-9,TGTGCCAGCAGCTTACCAGGGCTCAACGAGCAGTACTTC,CASSLPGLNEQYF
TRBD2,TRBJ2-3,NA,TRBV7-9,TGTGCCAGCAGCTTTGGCGGGGGGCGCTCAGATACGCAGTATTTT,CASSFGGGRSDTQYF
NA,TRBJ2-4,NA,TRBV14,TGTGCCAGCAGCCAAGAAATGGGGCTAGCCAAAAACATTCAGTACTTC,CASSQEMGLAKNIQYF
TRBD1,TRBJ2-2,NA,TRBV6-5,TGTGCCAGCAGGAAACAGGGGGCATTGTCCGGGGAGCTGTTTTTT,CASRKQGALSGELFF
TRBD1,TRBJ1-2,NA,TRBV4-1,TGCGCCAGCAGCCAAGTGGGACAGGATGCCTACACCTTC,CASSQVGQDAYTF
TRBD1,TRBJ1-1,NA,TRBV28,TGTGCCAGCAGTTTAGGGCAGGGGGCCTTGAACACTGAAGCTTTCTTT,CASSLGQGALNTEAFF
TRBD1,TRBJ2-3,NA,TRBV24-1,TGTGCCACCGCAGGGGGCCTTAGCACAGATACGCAGTATTTT,CATAGGLSTDTQYF
TRBD2,TRBJ2-1,NA,TRBV5-1,TGCGCCAGCAGCCCGCCTAGCGGGGGGGTTAGTGAGCAGTTCTTC,CASSPPSGGVSEQFF
NA,TRBJ2-1,NA,TRBV7-2,TGTGCCAGCACCTTAGCCGGGAACAATGAGCAGTTCTTC,CASTLAGNNEQFF
NA,TRBJ2-2,NA,TRBV10-3,TGTGCCATCAGTGACCAGGGTGGCACCGGGGAGCTGTTTTTT,CAISDQGGTGELFF